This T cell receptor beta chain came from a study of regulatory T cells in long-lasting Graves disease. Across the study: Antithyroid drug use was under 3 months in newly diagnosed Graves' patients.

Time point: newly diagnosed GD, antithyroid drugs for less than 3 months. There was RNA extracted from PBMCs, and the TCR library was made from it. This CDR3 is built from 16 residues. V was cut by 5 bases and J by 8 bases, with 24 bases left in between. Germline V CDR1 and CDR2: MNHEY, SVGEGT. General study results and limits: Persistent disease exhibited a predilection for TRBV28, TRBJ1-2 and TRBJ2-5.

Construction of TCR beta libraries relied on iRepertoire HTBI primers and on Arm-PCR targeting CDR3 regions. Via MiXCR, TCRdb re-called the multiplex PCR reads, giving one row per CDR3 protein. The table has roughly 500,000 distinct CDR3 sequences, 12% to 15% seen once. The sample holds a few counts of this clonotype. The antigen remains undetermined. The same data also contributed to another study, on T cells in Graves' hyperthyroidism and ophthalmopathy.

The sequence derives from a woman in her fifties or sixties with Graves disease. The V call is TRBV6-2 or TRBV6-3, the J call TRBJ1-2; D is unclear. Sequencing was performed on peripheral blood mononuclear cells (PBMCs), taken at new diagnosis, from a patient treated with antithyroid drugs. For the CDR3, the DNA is TGTGCCAGCAGTGAATCAAGTTCCGCGGATATATACGGCTACACCTTC. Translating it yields CASSESSSADIYGYTF.